The next 5 T cell receptor beta chains were all read from a single sample in a study of radiation and T cells in renal cell carcinoma (dated by TCRdb to between 2020 and 2021). What the time point label conveys for this sample: baseline pretreatment blood. Interpreted using the paper, the treatment or condition label stands for: 15 Gy SBRT to primary tumor, nephrectomy 4 weeks later. Library creation used the immunoSEQ multiplex PCR assay. TCRdb mirrors the immuneACCESS table, restricted to in-frame sequences. Some clones are absent from its copies; in checked studies, under half trace to an unresolved V gene, and the reason for the others is unknown. The sample table shows some 150,000 clones, and about 88% are seen once. Of the sample, 12% is held by the ten largest clones. The specimen was blood, collected from a patient whose treatment included radiotherapy and nephrectomy. Receptors originate from a woman aged 45-60 years with renal cell carcinoma.

With respect to this clone: This CDR3 is also generated by other DNA sequences in the sample. V and J are TRBV5-1 and TRBJ1-2, with 8 bases fitting TRBD1. CDR1 is SGHRS, CDR2 YFSETQ, per germline. The CDR3 is made up of 14 amino acids. Trimming cost V 0 bases and J 4 bases; bases outside gene matches: 2. CDR3 region: CASSLGTGSYGYTF. CDR3 coding DNA: TGCGCCAGCAGCTTGGGGACAGGGAGCTATGGCTACACCTTC.

The chain joins TRBV6-5 to TRBJ2-2, with TRBD1 matching over 7 bases. The V segment lost 6 bases and the J segment 0 bases; nucleotides outside the gene matches: 1. Germline CDR1 reads MNHEY; CDR2 reads SVGAGI. The CDR3 is made up of 14 amino acids. As DNA, the CDR3 is TGTGCCAGCAGGGGGACAGCGAACACCGGGGAGCTGTTTTTT. It is translated as CASRGTANTGELFF.

The CDR3 loop is CASGLGRAGETQYF. The CDR3 region has the DNA TGTGCGAGCGGGCTGGGGAGGGCTGGAGAGACCCAGTACTTC. This chain uses TRBV9 with TRBJ2-5; 7 bases fit TRBD2. The germline V gene encodes CDR1 SGDLS and CDR2 YYNGEE. The CDR3 covers 14 residues.

About this clone: The junction departs from germline at one end; a sequencing error may be responsible. The chain couples TRBV25-1 to TRBJ1-1; tentative D call: TRBD1 (5 bases). The CDR3 contains 14 residues. The germline V gene encodes CDR1 MGHDK and CDR2 SYGVNS. CDR3 loop: CASTEPGRHTEAFF. The DNA of the CDR3 is TGTGCCAGCACTGAACCGGGACGTCACACTGAAGCTTTCTTT.

This clone was observed a single time. The rearrangement links TRBV6-6 to TRBJ2-5; D is ambiguous. CDR1 is MNHNY and CDR2 is SVGAGI in the germline V gene (reference sequence). This CDR3 has 11 residues. V was cut by 8 bases and J by 3 bases, with 7 bases left in between. CDR3 loop: CASFREETQYF. The CDR3, as DNA: TGTGCCAGCTTCCGCGAAGAGACCCAGTACTTC.